Here is one T cell receptor (beta chain) with its context. The antigen is unknown. An end of the junction differs from the germline gene, which may be a read error. This sample stems from a study of tumor and adjacent non-tumor tissue in lung cancer. Study context: Each sample yielded millions of productive TCRbeta reads on average.

General study results and limits: TCR diversity was significantly greater in tumor than normal lung tissue.

CDR3 length: 13 amino acids. Germline V gene lookup returns CDR1 SGHNT and CDR2 YENEEA. No cell sorting was done before RNA was extracted from the tissue. A modified ARM-PCR protocol with three rounds of nested PCR amplified TCRbeta. Each CDR3 protein gets one entry after TCRdb re-called the multiplex PCR reads with MiXCR. This table holds roughly 140,000 distinct CDR3 sequences, around 65% found once. V gene TRBV11-3 combines with J gene TRBJ2-3, with D tentatively TRBD1 or TRBD2 (5 bases each). Sequencing was done on a sample of lung tumor tissue. This receptor was obtained from a man aged 60 to 69 with small cell lung cancer. As DNA, the CDR3 is TGTGCCAGCAGCTTAGCGTCTAGCTGGAGAGGGGTTTTT. Amino acid sequence: CASSLASSWRGVF.